Presented here are 22 T cell receptor beta chains from one specimen sequenced in a study of shared clonotypes between healthy human individuals. Assay used: immunoSEQ multiplex PCR; TCRdb lists only in-frame clones, some missing. Among 2.5 million or so clones listed, around 90% were seen once. What was sequenced was naive CD4+ T cells sorted from blood. Described subset: CD45RA+ positively selected. The source of these receptors is a man aged 18 to 30 in good health.

The chain is built from TRBV5-1 and TRBJ2-4; possible D gene TRBD2, 5 bases. There are 17 residues in the CDR3. CDR1 and CDR2 from the germline V gene are SGHRS and YFSETQ. V was trimmed by 0 bases and J by 0 bases, leaving 13 bases between them. The CDR3, as DNA: TGCGCCAGCAGCTTGGCGTCGGGGTCTCTAGCCAAAAACATTCAGTACTTC. This translates into CASSLASGSLAKNIQYF.

The V call is TRBV9, the J call TRBJ1-6; possibly TRBD1 for D (5 bases). CDR3 length equals 15 residues. Germline V CDR1 and CDR2: SGDLS, YYNGEE. V gave up 0 bases and J gave up 8 bases, with 12 bases separating them. CDR3 region: CASSVGRADDSPLHF. CDR3 DNA sequence: TGTGCCAGCAGCGTAGGCAGGGCCGATGATTCACCCCTCCACTTT.

The chain uses TRBV7-2 and TRBJ2-7; 7 nucleotides align to TRBD2. Germline CDR1 SGHTA, CDR2 FQGNSA. The CDR3 has 15 residues. Trimming at V came to 5 bases and at J to 4 bases, leaving 11 bases not matched to a gene. The CDR3 sequence: CASSNTASGVYEQYF. CDR3 in DNA: TGTGCCAGCAGCAACACCGCTAGCGGAGTTTACGAGCAGTACTTC.

CDR3: CASSLDGGGTEAFF. CDR3 nucleotide sequence: TGTGCCAGCAGCTTAGACGGCGGGGGCACTGAAGCTTTCTTT. This chain links TRBV11-2 with TRBJ1-1, with TRBD1 as a possible D gene (5 bases). The germline V gene has CDR1 SGHAT and CDR2 FQNNGV. With 0 bases removed from V and 4 bases from J, the gap between germline ends came to 9 bases. There are 14 residues in the CDR3.

In nucleotides, the CDR3 is TGTGCCAGTAGCGCCCAGTTGGGGGATGGCTACACCTTC. The encoded protein is CASSAQLGDGYTF. The chain combines TRBV19 with TRBJ1-2; a weak D match, TRBD1 (5 bases). Trimming took off 6 bases at V and 6 bases at J, with 14 bases between the two ends. The germline CDR1 and CDR2 sequences are LNHDA and SQIVND (reference sequence). The CDR3 length is 13 residues.

The chain carries TRBV7-9 and TRBJ1-2; D is perhaps TRBD1 (6 bases). The CDR3 runs to 15 residues. Germline V gene data show CDR1 as SEHNR and CDR2 as FQNEAQ (reference sequence). The V and J ends lost 6 bases and 5 bases respectively, with 19 bases between them. The CDR3 reads CASSRRQDGRYGYTF. The CDR3 DNA follows: TGTGCCAGCAGTCGACGACAGGACGGTCGATATGGCTACACCTTC. The variable domain in full, completed from reference TRBV7-9 and TRBJ1-2, reads DTGVSQNPRHKITKRGQNVTFRCDPISEHNRLYWYRQTLGQGPEFLTYFQNEAQLEKSRLLSDRFSAERPKGSFSTLEIQRTEQGDSAMYLCASSRRQDGRYGYTFGSGTRLTVV.

V and J are TRBV28 and TRBJ2-1; 7 positions match TRBD1. This CDR3 region has 14 residues. Germline CDR1 is MDHEN and CDR2 is SYDVKM. Unmatched junction bases numbered 7, after V lost 7 bases and J lost 4 bases. CDR3 sequence: CASTQTGKYNEQFF. For the CDR3, the DNA is TGTGCCAGCACCCAGACAGGGAAGTACAATGAGCAGTTCTTC.

V usage is TRBV10-3 and J usage is TRBJ2-1; 11 bases line up with TRBD2. Trimming cost V 4 bases and J 4 bases; bases outside gene matches: 9. Germline CDR1 and CDR2: ENHRY and SYGVKD. The CDR3 totals 17 residues. CDR3 region: CAISGGSGLAEYNEQFF. Here the CDR3 DNA reads TGTGCCATCAGTGGGGGGTCGGGACTAGCGGAATACAATGAGCAGTTCTTC.

To note about this clone: In the same sample, other DNA sequences code for this CDR3. The chain is built from TRBV6-5 and TRBJ2-1; no clear D. Germline CDR1 MNHEY, CDR2 SVGAGI. The CDR3 runs to 13 residues. Trimming cost V 0 bases and J 6 bases, with 6 bases left between them. The chain's CDR3 is CASSYSGSNEQFF. The DNA for the CDR3 is TGTGCCAGCAGTTACTCGGGTAGCAATGAGCAGTTCTTC.

The chain couples TRBV25-1 to TRBJ2-3, with D tentatively TRBD2 (6 bases). This CDR3 spans 16 amino acids. V was trimmed by 2 bases and J by 1 base, leaving 13 bases between them. Looked up from germline, CDR1 is MGHDK and CDR2 is SYGVNS. The CDR3 nucleotides are TGTGCCAGCAGTGAAAACAGACTAGTTGGCACAGATACGCAGTATTTT. It encodes CASSENRLVGTDTQYF.

The chain is built from TRBV28 and TRBJ2-1; 7 bases agree with TRBD2. V was pared by 6 bases and J by 15 bases, with 8 bases of the junction left unmatched. This CDR3 comprises 11 residues. Per the germline V gene, CDR1 is MDHEN and CDR2 is SYDVKM. CDR3 DNA sequence: TGTGCCAGCAGCCCGGGACTATCTAGGTTCTTC. Amino acid sequence: CASSPGLSRFF.

This chain connects TRBV15 to TRBJ1-5, with a weak D call TRBD1 (5 bases). This CDR3 is 14 amino acids long. Trimming removed 0 bases at V and 7 bases at J, with 10 bases between. Per the germline V gene, CDR1 is LNHNV and CDR2 is YYDKDF (reference sequence). CDR3: CATSREGDGQPQHF. In DNA form, the CDR3 reads TGTGCCACCAGCAGAGAAGGGGATGGGCAGCCCCAGCATTTT.

Concerning this clone itself: This same CDR3 is encoded by further DNA sequences in the sample. The rearrangement joins TRBV27 to TRBJ1-6, with D unresolved. Trimming cost V 3 bases and J 7 bases, with 7 bases left between them. Germline lookup yields CDR1 MNHEY and CDR2 SMNVEV (reference sequence). The CDR3 extends over 13 amino acids. The CDR3 nucleotides read TGTGCCAGCAGTTTGCACAGAAATTCACCCCTCCACTTT. Translation gives CASSLHRNSPLHF.

The chain recombines TRBV5-1 with TRBJ1-6; D not resolved. CDR3 length equals 15 residues. V lost 0 bases to trimming and J lost 8 bases, with 12 bases between them. Germline V CDR1 and CDR2: SGHRS, YFSETQ. The CDR3 region is CASSLGAGDYSPLHF. DNA for the CDR3: TGCGCCAGCAGCTTGGGAGCCGGGGATTATTCACCCCTCCACTTT.

This clone occurred once. The chain couples TRBV19 to TRBJ1-2; 8 bases agree with TRBD1. The V segment lost 3 bases and the J segment 5 bases; nucleotides outside the gene matches: 8. The CDR3 runs to 15 residues. CDR1 is LNHDA and CDR2 is SQIVND in the germline V gene (reference sequence). The CDR3 region is CASSIPGQAAYGYTF. CDR3 sequence (DNA): TGTGCCAGTAGTATTCCGGGACAGGCGGCTTATGGCTACACCTTC.

The V gene is TRBV10-2, the J gene TRBJ1-4; the D gene is possibly TRBD1 (5 bases). This CDR3 region has 14 residues. V gave up 0 bases and J gave up 8 bases, with 10 bases separating them. Germline CDR1 reads WSHSY; CDR2 reads SAAADI. This CDR3 reads CASSESREGEKLFF. In DNA form, the CDR3 reads TGCGCCAGCAGTGAGTCCAGGGAGGGCGAAAAACTGTTTTTT.

The CDR3 here is CASTGTFSGANVLTF. In nucleotides, the CDR3 is TGTGCCAGCACCGGGACATTCTCTGGGGCCAACGTCCTGACTTTC. The V call is TRBV2, the J call TRBJ2-6, with D tentatively TRBD1 (6 bases). V gave up 7 bases and J gave up 0 bases, with 10 bases separating them. Germline V gene data show CDR1 as SNHLY and CDR2 as FYNNEI. This CDR3 has 15 amino acids. Looking up the rest from reference TRBV2 and TRBJ2-6 gives the full variable domain: EPEVTQTPSHQVTQMGQEVILRCVPISNHLYFYWYRQILGQKVEFLVSFYNNEISEKSEIFDDQFSVERPDGSNFTLKIRSTKLEDSAMYFCASTGTFSGANVLTFGAGSRLTVL.

J is TRBJ2-7 and V is TRBV7-9, with D possibly being TRBD2 (5 bases). The CDR3 spans 12 residues. Trimming took off 5 bases at V and 3 bases at J, with 8 bases between the two ends. From germline, CDR1 is SEHNR and CDR2 FQNEAQ (reference sequence). CDR3 sequence reads: CASSPAGYEQYF. The CDR3 DNA is TGTGCCAGCAGCCCCGCGGGCTACGAGCAGTACTTC.

The chain carries TRBV19 and TRBJ2-1; TRBD2 might be the D (5 bases). CDR1 is LNHDA, CDR2 SQIVND, per germline (reference sequence). V lost 5 bases and J lost 7, with 12 bases in between. The CDR3 extends over 13 amino acids. CDR3 residues: CASSQEAKNEQFF. CDR3 coding DNA: TGTGCCAGTAGTCAGGAGGCGAAAAATGAGCAGTTCTTC.

This chain uses TRBV4-1 with TRBJ2-3; possibly TRBD2 for D (6 bases). The CDR3 contains 19 residues. V was cut by 4 bases and J by 1 base, with 24 bases left in between. Germline CDR1 and CDR2: MGHRA and YSYEKL. CDR3 DNA: TGCGCCAGCAGCCTGCAACAGGCGGGATTCAACTACCGCACAGATACGCAGTATTTT. Its translation is CASSLQQAGFNYRTDTQYF.

This clone was seen only once. The rearrangement links TRBV19 to TRBJ2-5; D possibly corresponds to TRBD1 (5 bases). This CDR3 region has 16 residues. CDR1 is LNHDA and CDR2 is SQIVND in the germline V gene (reference sequence). The V gene lost 0 bases and the J gene lost 1 base, with 12 bases spanning the gap. CDR3 protein: CASSIEGRASQETQYF. CDR3 sequence (DNA): TGTGCCAGTAGTATAGAAGGCAGGGCTTCCCAAGAGACCCAGTACTTC.

The genes are TRBV9 and TRBJ2-5; D is possibly TRBD2 (5 bases). The CDR3 length is 15 residues. CDR1 is SGDLS, CDR2 YYNGEE, per germline. The V end was cut by 0 bases, the J end by 5 bases, with 14 bases between. The CDR3 here is CASSVGGDSWETQYF. The CDR3 DNA reads TGTGCCAGCAGCGTAGGGGGAGACTCTTGGGAGACCCAGTACTTC.